The clone carrying this TCR beta chain has more than one count but fewer than ten. Its matching antigen is unknown. A second PCR of roughly 7 to 11 cycles used a sample-barcoded 5' primer and a J-beta primer mix. Via MiXCR, TCRdb re-called the 5' RACE reads, giving one row per CDR3 protein. Among approximately 770,000 distinct CDR3 sequences, 58% were seen once, and the ten largest hold about 20%. This specimen belongs to a study of blood T cells in healthy people across ages. Study in general: About one barcoded beta molecule was captured per two T cells (by template switching). Whole-study results and caveats: A greater number of naive CD4+ cells and higher diversity distinguished long-lived donors from aged donors. In older individuals, TCR beta diversity per million T cells was lower, falling roughly linearly with age.

This CDR3 is built from 14 residues. Looked up from germline, CDR1 is SGHDT and CDR2 is YYEEEE. Trimming stripped 1 base from V and 2 bases from J, with 6 bases between. The sequence was obtained from a man aged 30 to 39 in good health. The gene calls are TRBV5-6 and TRBJ1-4, with D unresolved. The sample consisted of blood. CDR3 sequence: CASSLRTTNEKLFF. The CDR3 DNA is TGTGCCAGCAGCTTGCGGACCACTAATGAAAAACTGTTTTTT.